These 14 T cell receptor beta chains originate from one sample sequenced in a study of cytomegalovirus exposure and HLA in healthy donors. The PCR had 60 Vbeta and 13 Jbeta primers. TCRdb's table, derived via immunoSEQ multiplex PCR, lists solely in-frame clones and lacks some. The repertoire has 160,000 or so clones, roughly 72% of them found once; the top ten carry 1%. The sequencing sample was made of PBMCs. These receptors were collected from a woman aged 40 to 50 in good health and CMV-seronegative.

This chain uses TRBV9 with TRBJ2-5; 7 bases align to TRBD1. The CDR3 is 13 residues long. The germline V gene encodes CDR1 SGDLS and CDR2 YYNGEE. Trimming removed 1 base from V and 5 bases from J; junction bases left unmatched: 2. The CDR3 region has the DNA TGTGCCAGCAGCGTAACAGGGGACGAGACCCAGTACTTC. It specifies CASSVTGDETQYF.

The sample holds one count of this clone. J is TRBJ2-4 and V is TRBV6-1; D is perhaps TRBD2 (5 bases). Between the trimmed V and J ends, which lost 0 bases and 6 bases, there was a span of 27 bases. This CDR3 has 20 amino acids. Germline values: CDR1 MNHNS, CDR2 SASEGT. CDR3 DNA sequence: TGTGCCAGCAGTGAAGCGAAGGGAGAGGGTACCGGGGTACGAGGAAACATTCAGTACTTC. Amino acids: CASSEAKGEGTGVRGNIQYF.

CDR3 residues: CASSNSRLAGGNEQFF. DNA of the CDR3: TGTGCCAGCAGTAATTCGAGACTAGCGGGAGGTAATGAGCAGTTCTTC. The chain joins TRBV27 to TRBJ2-1, with TRBD2 identical over 13 bases. The junction had 8 bases not matched to a gene; V was cut back by 5 bases and J by 7 bases. CDR1 and CDR2 from the germline V gene are MNHEY and SMNVEV (reference sequence). CDR3 length equals 16 residues.

The chain couples TRBV28 to TRBJ1-3, with D maybe TRBD1 (6 bases). V was pared by 7 bases and J by 0 bases, with 19 bases between. This CDR3 is 17 amino acids long. The germline CDR1 and CDR2 sequences are MDHEN and SYDVKM. The CDR3: CASTYRGGSLSGNTIYF. The DNA of the CDR3 is TGTGCCAGCACCTATAGGGGGGGGTCCCTCTCTGGAAACACCATATATTTT.

The rearrangement joins TRBV11-3 to TRBJ1-1; D uncertain. The CDR3 length is 12 residues. The V end lost 5 bases, the J end lost 10 bases, and 14 bases lay between the germline ends. The germline gives CDR1 SGHNT, CDR2 YENEEA. CDR3 residues: CASSPRVGRAFF. CDR3 bases: TGTGCCAGCAGCCCCCGGGTGGGTAGAGCTTTCTTT.

This chain joins TRBV6-1 and TRBJ2-3; D is perhaps TRBD1 (5 bases). V was pared by 3 bases and J by 2 bases, with 9 bases between. This CDR3 contains 14 residues. Per germline, CDR1 MNHNS and CDR2 SASEGT. CDR3 amino acids: CASSEGHLTDTQYF. DNA of the CDR3: TGTGCCAGCAGTGAGGGGCATCTCACAGATACGCAGTATTTT.

This clone turned up a few times. The chain joins TRBV28 to TRBJ1-2; D perhaps matches TRBD1 (5 bases). This CDR3 is built from 15 residues. The V and J ends lost 6 bases and 7 bases respectively, with 21 bases between them. Germline V CDR1 and CDR2: MDHEN, SYDVKM. The CDR3, as DNA: TGTGCCAGCAGCTCGCAGGGCGGCTACCTGGGTGGCTACACCTTC. It yields the protein CASSSQGGYLGGYTF.

V usage is TRBV5-1 and J usage is TRBJ2-2, with a tentative D call TRBD1 (5 bases). Between the trimmed V and J ends, which lost 4 bases and 6 bases, there was a span of 19 bases. CDR3 size: 16 residues. Germline V gene sequence: CDR1 SGHRS, CDR2 YFSETQ. This CDR3 is CASSRASQGTAGELFF. The CDR3 nucleotides are TGCGCCAGCAGCCGAGCTAGTCAGGGTACGGCCGGGGAGCTGTTTTTT.

V gene TRBV5-6 combines with J gene TRBJ1-2; perhaps TRBD1 as D (5 bases). The CDR3 loop spans 15 amino acids. CDR1 is SGHDT and CDR2 is YYEEEE in the germline V gene. Trimming took 3 bases from V and 3 from J, leaving 15 bases between them. The CDR3: CASSYVMTAHYGYTF. DNA for the CDR3: TGTGCCAGCAGCTACGTAATGACAGCCCACTATGGCTACACCTTC. Full variable domain (missing parts from reference TRBV5-6 and TRBJ1-2): DAGVTQSPTHLIKTRGQQVTLRCSPKSGHDTVSWYQQALGQGPQFIFQYYEEEERQRGNFPDRFSGHQFPNYSSELNVNALLLGDSALYLCASSYVMTAHYGYTFGSGTRLTVV.

The rearrangement uses TRBV28 and TRBJ2-7; 7 bases map to TRBD1. J gave up 2 bases and V 9 bases, and 4 bases lay outside the gene matches. The CDR3 is 12 residues long. From germline, CDR1 is MDHEN and CDR2 SYDVKM. This CDR3 is CASRTGAYEQYF. The CDR3, as DNA: TGTGCCAGTAGGACAGGCGCCTACGAGCAGTACTTC.

The V gene is TRBV5-6, the J gene TRBJ2-7, with 7 bases aligning to TRBD1. Germline V gene sequence: CDR1 SGHDT, CDR2 YYEEEE. This CDR3 spans 18 amino acids. V lost 0 bases and J lost 2; bases outside the gene matches: 14. In nucleotides, the CDR3 is TGTGCCAGCAGCTTGGGGTCATATCCGGGACAGCTTGCCTACGAGCAGTACTTC. Encoded protein: CASSLGSYPGQLAYEQYF.

The J gene is TRBJ2-7, the V gene TRBV6-1; 10 bases map to TRBD2. This CDR3 spans 14 amino acids. Looked up from germline, CDR1 is MNHNS and CDR2 is SASEGT. V trimming: 2 bases; J trimming: 5 bases; junction bases outside the gene matches: 3. Here the CDR3 reads CASSETSGTDEQYF. The CDR3 nucleotides read TGTGCCAGCAGTGAAACTAGCGGGACCGACGAGCAGTACTTC.

CDR3 nucleotide sequence: TGTGCCAGCAGTCCATGGGCTAGCGGCCCTAGCTCCTACGAGCAGTACTTC. Protein sequence: CASSPWASGPSSYEQYF. This sequence joins TRBV28 and TRBJ2-7; the match to TRBD2 covers 7 bases. Trimming took 5 bases from V and 0 from J; bases not matched to a gene: 13. This CDR3 is 17 amino acids long. Germline V gives CDR1 MDHEN, CDR2 SYDVKM.

Points on this clone: This CDR3 is also generated by other DNA sequences in the sample. The genes are TRBV29-1 and TRBJ2-4; 7 bases are a match to TRBD1. The CDR3 extends over 13 amino acids. Per the germline V gene, CDR1 is SQVTM and CDR2 is ANQGSEA. The V segment lost 4 bases and the J segment 3 bases; nucleotides outside the gene matches: 3. CDR3 protein: CSVGGGNKNIQYF. In nucleotides, the CDR3 is TGCAGCGTTGGAGGGGGCAACAAAAACATTCAGTACTTC.